Below, 30 T cell receptor beta chains from the same sample are listed, as sequenced in a study of cytomegalovirus exposure and HLA in healthy donors (dated by TCRdb to about 2017). To prepare the library, the immunoSEQ multiplex PCR assay was applied. For the multiplex PCR, a mixture combining 60 forward primers for TCR Vbeta segments and 13 reverse primers for TCR Jbeta segments was used. Sourced from immuneACCESS, this table was stored by TCRdb with only in-frame sequences that have V and J called. A share of the clones is absent; for the studies checked, an unresolved V gene accounts for under half, and the remainder has no known explanation. In all, the sample holds about 150,000 clones, and 60% to 85% of those were seen once. The ten largest make up about 1.5% of the sample. The sequencing input was PBMCs. Receptors originate from a woman in her forties in good health and CMV-seronegative.

The chain employs TRBV4-3 and TRBJ2-2, with a weak D call TRBD1 (5 bases). Germline V gives CDR1 LGHNA, CDR2 YSLEER. The length of the CDR3 is 13 residues. With 6 bases removed from V and 3 bases from J, the gap between germline ends came to 8 bases. CDR3 region: CASRGRDTGELFF. The CDR3 nucleotides read TGCGCCAGCAGGGGGCGTGACACCGGGGAGCTGTTTTTT.

In this sample, this clone turned up a few times. The CDR3 region has the DNA TGTGCCAGCAGCCAAAACCGCGGGACAGGGGCCTACGAGCAGTACTTC. It yields the protein CASSQNRGTGAYEQYF. The genes are TRBV14 and TRBJ2-7; TRBD1 aligns across 10 bases. The CDR3 loop spans 16 amino acids. V lost 2 bases and J lost 2; bases outside the gene matches: 6. Looked up from germline, CDR1 is SGHDN and CDR2 is FVKESK.

This clone was picked up a small number of times. The rearrangement uses TRBV30 and TRBJ1-2, with 7 bases identical to TRBD1. Germline V lookup: CDR1 GTSNPN, CDR2 SVGIG (reference sequence). V was clipped by 0 bases and J by 3 bases; unmatched bases: 4. The CDR3 consists of 14 residues. The CDR3 protein is CAWSVLTGDYGYTF. The CDR3 DNA is TGTGCCTGGAGTGTGTTAACAGGGGACTATGGCTACACCTTC.

This rearrangement joins TRBV29-1 to TRBJ2-3; D not resolved. The length of the CDR3 is 13 residues. Trimming took 3 bases from V and 4 from J, leaving 11 bases between them. The germline V gene encodes CDR1 SQVTM and CDR2 ANQGSEA. CDR3: CSVDEANADTQYF. The CDR3 DNA follows: TGCAGCGTTGATGAGGCCAACGCAGATACGCAGTATTTT.

The chain joins TRBV13 to TRBJ1-2; the D is unclear. Germline V gives CDR1 PRHDT, CDR2 FYEKMQ (reference sequence). The CDR3 spans 14 residues. The V and J ends lost 5 bases and 2 bases respectively, with 12 bases between them. The CDR3 region has the DNA TGTGCCAGCAGCCTCGGTTTAATGAACTATGGCTACACCTTC. Translated, it gives CASSLGLMNYGYTF.

The chain uses TRBV4-2 and TRBJ2-3; TRBD2 is a possible D gene (5 bases). Trimming shortened V by 5 bases and J by 1 base, and 19 bases separated the two germline ends. In germline, CDR1 is LGHNA, CDR2 YNFKEQ. The CDR3 length is 17 residues. The CDR3 DNA reads TGTGCCAGCAGCGCGGGTTACGGGGAAAGAGGCACAGATACGCAGTATTTT. It translates to CASSAGYGERGTDTQYF.

The chain joins TRBV10-3 to TRBJ1-2; 7 positions match TRBD1. This CDR3 is 17 amino acids long. The V gene end was trimmed by 0 bases and the J gene end by 8 bases; junction bases not matched to a gene: 15. Germline values: CDR1 ENHRY, CDR2 SYGVKD. CDR3 protein: CAISESGTSTGIGGYTF. The CDR3 region has the DNA TGTGCCATCAGTGAGTCAGGGACTTCGACAGGGATCGGGGGCTACACCTTC.

A few counts support this clone. V usage is TRBV6-4 and J usage is TRBJ1-2, with 10 bases fitting TRBD1. In germline, CDR1 is MRHNA, CDR2 SNTAGT. There are 16 residues in the CDR3. Germline trimming cut 5 bases from V and 6 bases from J; bases unmatched to any gene: 12. CDR3: CASSRPGTGAKNGYTF. The CDR3 coding sequence is TGTGCCAGCAGTCGACCCGGGACAGGGGCGAAGAATGGCTACACCTTC.

The V and J genes are TRBV6-5 and TRBJ1-3; D perhaps matches TRBD1 (6 bases). Trimming pared 0 bases from V and 4 bases from J, leaving 10 bases between. CDR3 length: 15 amino acids. CDR1 is MNHEY and CDR2 is SVGAGI in the germline V gene. CDR3 bases: TGTGCCAGCAGTTACTCTGGGGGCACAGGAAACACCATATATTTT. Translated, it gives CASSYSGGTGNTIYF.

This clone has only one observation. The chain couples TRBV19 to TRBJ1-4; no reliable D call. Germline CDR1 is LNHDA and CDR2 is SQIVND (reference sequence). V lost 3 bases and J lost 5, with 16 bases in between. This CDR3 has 16 residues. The CDR3 spells CASSITTGRGNEKLFF. The CDR3 DNA follows: TGTGCCAGTAGTATTACCACGGGGAGAGGGAATGAAAAACTGTTTTTT.

In its sample, this clone was seen a few times. V and J are TRBV28 and TRBJ1-4; a possible D gene is TRBD1 (6 bases). Germline CDR1 MDHEN, CDR2 SYDVKM. V lost 7 bases and J lost 3, with 12 bases in between. The CDR3 is made up of 14 amino acids. The CDR3 nucleotides are TGTGCCAGCACCCTCACAGGGTCTAATGAAAAACTGTTTTTT. Translating it yields CASTLTGSNEKLFF.

In this sample, this clone turned up a few times. V usage is TRBV28 and J usage is TRBJ1-4, with D possibly TRBD1 on 6 matching bases. Trimming pared 5 bases from V and 12 bases from J, leaving 7 bases between. Per the germline V gene, CDR1 is MDHEN and CDR2 is SYDVKM. CDR3 length: 10 residues. This chain's CDR3 is CASSRTELFF. CDR3 DNA sequence: TGTGCCAGCAGTCGGACAGAACTGTTTTTT.

The V and J genes are TRBV25-1 and TRBJ2-7, with TRBD1 matching over 10 bases. CDR3 size: 15 residues. Germline CDR1 is MGHDK and CDR2 is SYGVNS. With 6 bases clipped from V and 2 bases from J, the junction kept 7 bases outside the gene matches. The CDR3 loop is CASSPLGTGAYEQYF. CDR3 sequence (DNA): TGTGCCAGCAGCCCCCTAGGGACAGGGGCCTACGAGCAGTACTTC.

The genes are TRBV19 and TRBJ2-5; 7 nucleotides align to TRBD1. The trim removed 8 bases at V and 2 bases at J, leaving 5 bases unmatched. CDR1 and CDR2 from the germline V gene are LNHDA and SQIVND (reference sequence). The CDR3 is 13 residues long. Here the CDR3 DNA reads TGTGCCAGTTCCGGGACAGCTCAAGAGACCCAGTACTTC. It specifies CASSGTAQETQYF.

The chain links TRBV19 to TRBJ1-4; TRBD1 aligns across 12 bases. The V segment lost 6 bases and the J segment 8 bases; nucleotides outside the gene matches: 7. The CDR3 totals 15 residues. Germline V gives CDR1 LNHDA, CDR2 SQIVND (reference sequence). DNA for the CDR3: TGTGCCAGTAGCAAAACCGGGACAGGGGGCGAAAAACTGTTTTTT. It translates to CASSKTGTGGEKLFF.

V is TRBV5-1 and J is TRBJ1-2; unclear D gene. CDR1 is SGHRS, CDR2 YFSETQ, per germline. Between the trimmed V and J ends, which lost 2 bases and 0 bases, there was a span of 17 bases. There are 17 residues in the CDR3. In nucleotides, the CDR3 is TGCGCCAGCAGCTTAACTGGTACTGGTCCTGCTAACTATGGCTACACCTTC. This gives the protein CASSLTGTGPANYGYTF.

The V gene is TRBV30, the J gene TRBJ1-5; D unclear. V dropped 4 bases and J dropped 5 bases, with 15 bases sitting between them. The CDR3 is made up of 14 amino acids. The germline gives CDR1 GTSNPN, CDR2 SVGIG (reference sequence). CDR3 bases: TGTGCCTGGAAGAAGTCTGAGGGCGATCAGCCCCAGCATTTT. Translation gives CAWKKSEGDQPQHF.

V and J are TRBV10-3 and TRBJ2-5; weak D call: TRBD2 (6 bases). The end of the DNA aligns better with TRBJ2-7, so the J call may be wrong. Germline V gene data show CDR1 as ENHRY and CDR2 as SYGVKD. CDR3 size: 14 residues. For the CDR3, the DNA is TGTGCCATCAGTGAGTCGAGGGGAGGCGGCGAGCAGTACTTC. This encodes CAISESRGGGEQYF.

The rearrangement uses TRBV11-2 and TRBJ1-1; D not certain. In germline, CDR1 is SGHAT, CDR2 FQNNGV. Between the trimmed V and J ends, which lost 1 base and 1 base, there was a span of 10 bases. The CDR3 runs to 15 residues. In DNA, the CDR3 is TGTGCCAGCAGCTTAGCTAGACGAGGGAACACTGAAGCTTTCTTT. The encoded protein is CASSLARRGNTEAFF.

The chain employs TRBV28 and TRBJ2-1; TRBD2 agrees at 9 bases. Per the germline V gene, CDR1 is MDHEN and CDR2 is SYDVKM. This CDR3 is built from 16 residues. With 8 bases clipped from V and 6 bases from J, the junction kept 14 bases outside the gene matches. CDR3 nucleotides: TGTGCCAGCGTAGGAGGAGGGCGGGGGGGCTTCAATGAGCAGTTCTTC. Translation gives CASVGGGRGGFNEQFF.

The J gene is TRBJ2-7, the V gene TRBV4-3; possibly TRBD1 for D (5 bases). V lost 2 bases and J lost 6, with 14 bases in between. Germline V gene data show CDR1 as LGHNA and CDR2 as YSLEER. The CDR3 contains 14 residues. The CDR3 DNA reads as TGCGCCAGCAGCCAATCTGACAGCCTCATCGAGCAGTACTTC. It yields the protein CASSQSDSLIEQYF.

This clone was seen once. This chain connects TRBV5-1 to TRBJ2-2, with D possibly matching TRBD2 (6 bases). V was shortened by 5 bases and J by 5 bases, with 16 bases between the two germline ends. Germline V gene data show CDR1 as SGHRS and CDR2 as YFSETQ. The CDR3 runs to 15 residues. This CDR3 is CASSKEFGGTGELFF. The CDR3 coding sequence is TGCGCCAGCAGTAAGGAGTTTGGGGGGACCGGGGAGCTGTTTTTT.

CDR3 in DNA: TGTGCCAGCATGGGTTCGGGGGGCGAGGATCAGCCCCAGCATTTT. Protein sequence: CASMGSGGEDQPQHF. The chain couples TRBV25-1 to TRBJ1-5; a possible D gene is TRBD1 (6 bases). V was cut by 7 bases and J by 5 bases, with 18 bases left in between. The CDR3 runs to 15 residues. The V gene's germline CDR1 is MGHDK and CDR2 SYGVNS.

Many counts were recorded for this clone. The chain is built from TRBV25-1 and TRBJ2-2; D is undetermined. CDR1 and CDR2 (germline): MGHDK, SYGVNS. V lost 8 bases and J lost 1, with 11 bases in between. This CDR3 spans 14 amino acids. CDR3 residues: CASERSRNTGELFF. CDR3 sequence (DNA): TGTGCCAGCGAAAGGAGTCGGAACACCGGGGAGCTGTTTTTT.

This chain connects TRBV5-4 to TRBJ1-2; 8 nucleotides line up with TRBD1. This CDR3 is 17 amino acids long. Germline CDR1 reads SGHNT; CDR2 reads YYREEE (reference sequence). After removal of 0 bases from V and 7 bases from J, the junction contained 14 bases not matched to a gene. CDR3 protein: CASSLEPITGGRGGYTF. In DNA form, the CDR3 reads TGTGCCAGCAGCTTGGAACCTATAACAGGGGGGAGAGGTGGCTACACCTTC.

CDR3: CASSMDRGLSNQPQHF. DNA of the CDR3: TGTGCCAGTAGTATGGACAGGGGCCTTAGCAATCAGCCCCAGCATTTT. This sequence joins TRBV19 and TRBJ1-5; 9 nucleotides match TRBD1. Looked up from germline, CDR1 is LNHDA and CDR2 is SQIVND (reference sequence). This CDR3 region has 16 residues. V was pared by 3 bases and J by 0 bases, with 3 bases of the junction left unmatched.

This clone appeared a few times. The V gene is TRBV4-3, the J gene TRBJ1-2, with a possible D match to TRBD1 (6 bases). This CDR3 comprises 15 residues. Trimming took off 0 bases at V and 3 bases at J, with 11 bases between the two ends. CDR1 is LGHNA and CDR2 is YSLEER in the germline V gene. The CDR3 region has the DNA TGCGCCAGCAGCCAAGACAGGGGTTCGTACTATGGCTACACCTTC. This translates into CASSQDRGSYYGYTF.

This clone occurred a few times. The chain combines TRBV18 with TRBJ1-2; 7 nucleotides agree with TRBD1. The germline V gene has CDR1 KGHSH and CDR2 LQKENI. The junction had 6 bases not matched to a gene; V was cut back by 2 bases and J by 12 bases. This CDR3 is built from 12 residues. The CDR3 coding sequence is TGTGCCAGCTCACCAGGAAAGGGGGCACACACCTTC. The encoded protein is CASSPGKGAHTF.

The gene calls are TRBV10-2 and TRBJ1-5; TRBD1 matches 9 bases. The CDR3 spans 17 residues. Germline lookup yields CDR1 WSHSY and CDR2 SAAADI. Trimming removed 0 bases from V and 6 bases from J; junction bases left unmatched: 9. CDR3 sequence (DNA): TGCGCCAGCAGTGAGTCGACAGGGACAGGGATGCCTCAGCCCCAGCATTTT. Encoded protein: CASSESTGTGMPQPQHF.

V usage is TRBV5-1 and J usage is TRBJ1-2; D may be TRBD1 (6 bases). The CDR3 extends over 15 amino acids. CDR1 is SGHRS and CDR2 is YFSETQ in the germline V gene. V lost 3 bases, J lost 4 bases, and 16 bases lay in between. The chain's CDR3 is CASSSSGARGYGYTF. The CDR3, as DNA: TGCGCCAGCAGCTCCAGCGGGGCCAGGGGCTATGGCTACACCTTC.